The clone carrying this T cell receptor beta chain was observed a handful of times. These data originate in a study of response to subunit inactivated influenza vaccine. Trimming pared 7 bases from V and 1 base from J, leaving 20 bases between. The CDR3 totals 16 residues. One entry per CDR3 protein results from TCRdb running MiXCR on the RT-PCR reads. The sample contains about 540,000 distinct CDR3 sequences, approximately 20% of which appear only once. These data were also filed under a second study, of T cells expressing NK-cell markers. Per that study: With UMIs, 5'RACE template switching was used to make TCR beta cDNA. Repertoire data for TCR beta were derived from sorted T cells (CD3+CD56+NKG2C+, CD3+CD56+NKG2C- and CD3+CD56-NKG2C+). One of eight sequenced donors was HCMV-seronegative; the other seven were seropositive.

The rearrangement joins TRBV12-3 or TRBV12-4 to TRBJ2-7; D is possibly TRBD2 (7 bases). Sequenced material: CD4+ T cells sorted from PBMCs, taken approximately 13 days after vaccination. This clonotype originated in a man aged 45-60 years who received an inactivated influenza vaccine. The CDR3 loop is CASTSLGGQTSYEQYF. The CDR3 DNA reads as TGTGCCAGCACCTCCCTGGGGGGGCAAACTTCCTACGAGCAGTACTTC.